This TCR beta chain appears in the sequencing data of a study of shared clonotypes between healthy human individuals. Study outcomes and limitations: It was the non-shared clonotypes that had lower generation probabilities than clonotypes shared by all four donors.

Germline CDR1 reads MDHEN; CDR2 reads SYDVKM. The CDR3 is 13 amino acids. The germline V and J ends were trimmed by 7 bases and 1 base, with 8 bases remaining between them. TCRdb's table, derived via immunoSEQ multiplex PCR, lists solely in-frame clones and lacks some. This sample has more than 2 million clones, with approximately 96% found just once. Details on this clone: Its antigen remains unknown. Other DNA sequences in the same sample also yield this CDR3.

V is TRBV28 and J is TRBJ1-3; possible D gene TRBD1, 5 bases. The TCR comes from a man aged 18 to 30 in good health. The sequencing sample was made of naive CD4+ T cells sorted from blood. Subset meaning: CD45RA+ positively selected. The CDR3: CASNGGSGNTIYF. CDR3 bases: TGTGCCAGCAACGGGGGATCTGGAAACACCATATATTTT.